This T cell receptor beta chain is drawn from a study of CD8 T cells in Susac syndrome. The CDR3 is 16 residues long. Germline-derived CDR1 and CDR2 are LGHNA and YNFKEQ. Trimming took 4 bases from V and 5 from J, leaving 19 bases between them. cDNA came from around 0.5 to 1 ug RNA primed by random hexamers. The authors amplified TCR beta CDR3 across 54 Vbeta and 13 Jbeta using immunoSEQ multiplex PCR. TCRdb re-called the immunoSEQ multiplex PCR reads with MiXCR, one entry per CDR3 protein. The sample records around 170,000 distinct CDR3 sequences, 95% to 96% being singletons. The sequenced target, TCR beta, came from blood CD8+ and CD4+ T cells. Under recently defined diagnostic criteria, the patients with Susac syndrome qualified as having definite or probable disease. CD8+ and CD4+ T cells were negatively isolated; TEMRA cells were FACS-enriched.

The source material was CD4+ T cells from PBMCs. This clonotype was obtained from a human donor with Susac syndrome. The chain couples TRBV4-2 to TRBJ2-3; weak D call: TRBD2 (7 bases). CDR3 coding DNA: TGTGCCAGCAGCCTACGGGGGGCCCAGGTGGGAGATACGCAGTATTTT. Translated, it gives CASSLRGAQVGDTQYF.